One sample yielded the 25 T cell receptor beta chains listed below, sequenced in a study of early T cells in non-severe SARS-CoV-2 infection. TCRdb ran MiXCR on the 5' RACE reads and lists one entry per CDR3 protein. The profile shows roughly 54,000 distinct CDR3 sequences, around 5.2% of them singletons. Specimen: whole blood. Receptor source: an adult who was a healthcare worker with PCR-confirmed SARS-CoV-2 infection or an uninfected control (not recorded which).

This clonotype was detected many times. The genes are TRBV29-1 and TRBJ2-3, with D possibly matching TRBD2 (6 bases). This CDR3 is built from 13 residues. The V end lost 4 bases, the J end lost 4 bases, and 12 bases lay between the germline ends. The germline gives CDR1 SQVTM, CDR2 ANQGSEA. The CDR3 DNA reads as TGCAGCGTTGGGGGAGGTCAGGCAGATACGCAGTATTTT. This codes for CSVGGGQADTQYF.

On this clonotype: The junction differs from germline at one of its ends, possibly a read error. V and J are TRBV7-3 and TRBJ1-2, with 9 bases that match TRBD1. This CDR3 spans 14 amino acids. In germline, CDR1 is SGHTA, CDR2 FQGTGA. The CDR3 spells CASSSQPGQGLEAF. In DNA form, the CDR3 reads TGTGCCAGCAGCTCCCAACCGGGACAGGGCCTGGAGGCCTTC. The variable domain in full, completed from reference TRBV7-3 and TRBJ1-2, reads GAGVSQTPSNKVTEKGKYVELRCDPISGHTALYWYRQSLGQGPEFLIYFQGTGAADDSGLPNDRFFAVRPEGSVSTLKIQRTERGDSAVYLCASSSQPGQGLEAFGSGTRLTVV.

J is TRBJ2-3 and V is TRBV9; D gene uncertain. V was trimmed by 0 bases and J by 4 bases, leaving 15 bases between them. Germline CDR1 SGDLS, CDR2 YYNGEE. This CDR3 is 16 amino acids long. CDR3 in DNA: TGTGCCAGCAGCGTAGAGACCGTTCTCTACGCAGATACGCAGTATTTT. Protein: CASSVETVLYADTQYF. The full variable domain, with the rest looked up from reference TRBV9 and TRBJ2-3, is DSGVTQTPKHLITATGQRVTLRCSPRSGDLSVYWYQQSLDQGLQFLIQYYNGEERAKGNILERFSAQQFPDLHSELNLSSLELGDSALYFCASSVETVLYADTQYFGPGTRLTVL.

The chain is built from TRBV5-5 and TRBJ2-2; no definite D call. The germline CDR1 and CDR2 sequences are SGHKS and YYEKEE (reference sequence). Trimming cost V 2 bases and J 3 bases, with 5 bases left between them. The CDR3 is 13 residues long. This CDR3 reads CASSLGDTGELFF. CDR3 bases: TGTGCCAGCAGCTTAGGAGACACCGGGGAGCTGTTTTTT. Using reference TRBV5-5 and TRBJ2-2 for the parts outside the CDR3, the full variable domain is DAGVTQSPTHLIKTRGQQVTLRCSPISGHKSVSWYQQVLGQGPQFIFQYYEKEERGRGNFPDRFSARQFPNYSSELNVNALLLGDSALYLCASSLGDTGELFFGEGSRLTVL.

The table lists this clonotype with many counts. The chain combines TRBV7-2 with TRBJ2-7; 9 positions agree with TRBD1. V shed 2 bases and J 4 bases; nucleotides not matched to a gene: 6. CDR1 is SGHTA and CDR2 is FQGNSA in the germline V gene. This CDR3 region has 15 residues. The CDR3 DNA follows: TGTGCCAGCAGCTTACTCGGGACAGGGATGTACGAGCAGTACTTC. Its protein product is CASSLLGTGMYEQYF.

This clonotype turned up a few times. The rearrangement uses TRBV7-2 and TRBJ1-5; 7 nucleotides align to TRBD1. Germline CDR1 is SGHTA and CDR2 is FQGNSA. V dropped 1 base and J dropped 2; count of bases not matched to a gene: 2. There are 15 residues in the CDR3. The DNA of the CDR3 is TGTGCCAGCAGCTTAGGGACAGGCCGCAATCAGCCCCAGCATTTT. Translation: CASSLGTGRNQPQHF.

The chain joins TRBV4-1 to TRBJ1-5, with 7 nucleotides matching TRBD1. With 3 bases clipped from V and 8 bases from J, the junction kept 7 bases outside the gene matches. From germline, CDR1 is MGHRA and CDR2 YSYEKL. This CDR3 spans 14 amino acids. CDR3 in amino acids: CASSQEETGKPQHF. CDR3 nucleotide sequence: TGCGCCAGCAGCCAGGAAGAGACAGGGAAGCCCCAGCATTTT.

As regards this clonotype: One junction end does not reproduce the germline sequence, and a read error may be involved. This chain joins TRBV7-6 and TRBJ2-3; possible D gene TRBD1, 7 bases. CDR3 size: 19 residues. Germline CDR1 reads SGHVS; CDR2 reads FNYEAQ. The CDR3 nucleotides read TGTGTCAGCAGCCTCCGGGACAGCACCTCCTTCGGGAGAGGAGATACGCAGTATTTT. It specifies CVSSLRDSTSFGRGDTQYF.

The chain links TRBV6-5 to TRBJ2-5; TRBD2 matches 9 bases. In germline, CDR1 is MNHEY, CDR2 SVGAGI. There are 14 residues in the CDR3. Trimming at V came to 6 bases and at J to 4 bases, leaving 6 bases not matched to a gene. The CDR3 loop is CASRRLAESETQYF. In DNA form, the CDR3 reads TGTGCCAGCAGGAGACTAGCGGAGTCAGAGACCCAGTACTTC.

The chain is built from TRBV29-1 and TRBJ1-1; D remains unclear. The CDR3 consists of 13 residues. CDR1 and CDR2 (germline): SQVTM, ANQGSEA. Trimming removed 8 bases from V and 1 base from J, with 14 bases in between. The chain's CDR3 is CSTSTGRNTEAFF. The CDR3 DNA reads TGCAGCACGAGTACCGGGAGGAACACTGAAGCTTTCTTT.

This clonotype appeared many times. CDR3 sequence: CASSPRHGNQPQHF. The DNA of the CDR3 is TGTGCCAGCAGCCCCCGACACGGGAATCAGCCCCAGCATTTT. The J gene is TRBJ1-5, the V gene TRBV5-6; D gene unclear. Germline values: CDR1 SGHDT, CDR2 YYEEEE. V was shortened by 4 bases and J by 4 bases, with 12 bases between the two germline ends. The CDR3 contains 14 residues.

The chain combines TRBV29-1 with TRBJ1-2; a possible D gene is TRBD1 (5 bases). The germline V gene has CDR1 SQVTM and CDR2 ANQGSEA. V was trimmed by 6 bases and J by 8 bases, leaving 16 bases between them. This CDR3 is 12 amino acids long. The CDR3: CSVGDSLRGYTF. The CDR3, as DNA: TGCAGCGTCGGGGACTCCCTGCGGGGCTACACCTTC.

Many counts were recorded for this clonotype. The chain recombines TRBV21-1 with TRBJ2-2; TRBD1 is the table's D call, not checked against the DNA. TRBV21-1 is a known pseudogene. The length of the CDR3 is 15 residues. In DNA, the CDR3 is TGTGCCAGCAGCAAGTCCAAGGGGGGCACCGGGGAGCTGTTTTTT. It specifies CASSKSKGGTGELFF.

The J gene is TRBJ1-1, the V gene TRBV6-1, with TRBD1 matching over 7 bases. Germline CDR1 and CDR2: MNHNS and SASEGT. V was clipped by 5 bases and J by 1 base; unmatched bases: 4. CDR3 length equals 14 residues. Here the CDR3 reads CASSTGTANTEAFF. CDR3 nucleotides: TGTGCCAGCAGTACCGGGACAGCGAACACTGAAGCTTTCTTT.

This clonotype was counted ten times or more. V and J are TRBV5-6 and TRBJ2-2, with 7 bases fitting TRBD1. Losses at the gene ends were 4 bases for V and 3 bases for J; bases not matched to a gene: 6. The CDR3 is 15 residues long. The germline V gene has CDR1 SGHDT and CDR2 YYEEEE. The CDR3 loop is CASSQIQGHTGELFF. The CDR3 DNA reads as TGTGCCAGCAGCCAGATACAGGGGCACACCGGGGAGCTGTTTTTT.

This clonotype was picked up a small number of times. The rearrangement joins TRBV11-2 to TRBJ2-2; tentatively, D is TRBD1 (6 bases). Trimming pared 2 bases from V and 1 base from J, leaving 8 bases between. This CDR3 contains 15 residues. CDR1 SGHAT and CDR2 FQNNGV come from the germline V gene. CDR3 region: CASSLRTVNTGELFF. CDR3 DNA: TGTGCCAGCAGCTTAAGGACAGTGAACACCGGGGAGCTGTTTTTT.

The J gene is TRBJ2-5, the V gene TRBV7-2, with D perhaps TRBD1 (5 bases). The germline gives CDR1 SGHTA, CDR2 FQGNSA. V was pared by 5 bases and J by 5 bases, with 15 bases between. This CDR3 has 14 amino acids. The DNA for the CDR3 is TGTGCCAGCAGCCCCCGTTGGGGCCAGGAGACCCAGTACTTC. The encoded protein is CASSPRWGQETQYF. Supplemented by reference TRBV7-2 and TRBJ2-5, the full variable domain reads GAGVSQSPSNKVTEKGKDVELRCDPISGHTALYWYRQSLGQGLEFLIYFQGNSAPDKSGLPSDRFSAERTGGSVSTLTIQRTQQEDSAVYLCASSPRWGQETQYFGPGTRLLVL.

This clonotype was counted many times. V and J are TRBV19 and TRBJ2-7; TRBD1 agrees at 7 bases. The CDR3 runs 15 residues. Germline V gives CDR1 LNHDA, CDR2 SQIVND (reference sequence). With V trimmed by 5 bases and J by 4 bases, 11 bases remained unmatched. The DNA for the CDR3 is TGTGCCAGTAGTCGGTTCCGGGACAGTGGTTACGAGCAGTACTTC. Encoded protein: CASSRFRDSGYEQYF. Supplemented by reference TRBV19 and TRBJ2-7, the full variable domain reads DGGITQSPKYLFRKEGQNVTLSCEQNLNHDAMYWYRQDPGQGLRLIYYSQIVNDFQKGDIAEGYSVSREKKESFPLTVTSAQKNPTAFYLCASSRFRDSGYEQYFGPGTRLTVT.

This clonotype was detected ten times or more. The CDR3 DNA reads TGCAGCGTTGAACTCCAGGGAGTATACACTGAAGCTTTCTTT. Residues: CSVELQGVYTEAFF. This chain uses TRBV29-1 with TRBJ1-1; the D gene is possibly TRBD1 (5 bases). Germline V gene data show CDR1 as SQVTM and CDR2 as ANQGSEA. This CDR3 spans 14 amino acids. V lost 2 bases and J 3 bases, leaving 13 bases between the germline ends.

This clonotype is categorized as medium-sized. The chain employs TRBV20-1 and TRBJ2-1, with D perhaps matching TRBD2 (5 bases). V was cut by 6 bases and J by 7 bases, with 19 bases left in between. Germline V gene data show CDR1 as DFQATT and CDR2 as SNEGSKA (reference sequence). The CDR3 loop spans 14 amino acids. The CDR3 region has the DNA TGCAGTGCAAGGAGCCCCCGGAGAGGGAATGAGCAGTTCTTC. Protein: CSARSPRRGNEQFF.

There are many counts of this clonotype. The V gene is TRBV6-5, the J gene TRBJ2-3; TRBD1 matches 7 bases. This CDR3 contains 15 residues. The germline V gene has CDR1 MNHEY and CDR2 SVGAGI. V lost 2 bases and J lost 2; bases outside the gene matches: 4. CDR3 coding DNA: TGTGCCAGCAGTTACGCGGACAGGAACACAGATACGCAGTATTTT. It is translated as CASSYADRNTDTQYF.

This clonotype came up many times. The rearrangement joins TRBV30 to TRBJ1-5; D ambiguous. This CDR3 spans 13 amino acids. The V and J ends lost 0 bases and 5 bases respectively, with 8 bases between them. The V gene's germline CDR1 is GTSNPN and CDR2 SVGIG (reference sequence). In nucleotides, the CDR3 is TGTGCCTGGAGTGTTCAGGTGGATCAGCCCCAGCATTTT. It codes for CAWSVQVDQPQHF.

This clonotype was counted many times. This chain uses TRBV5-1 with TRBJ2-7, with TRBD1 matching over 10 bases. V lost 6 bases and J lost 2; bases outside the gene matches: 14. Germline V gives CDR1 SGHRS, CDR2 YFSETQ. The CDR3 runs to 17 residues. The CDR3 DNA sequence: TGCGCCAGCACTCTGGGGACAGGGGTACGGGGCGCCTACGAGCAGTACTTC. Protein product: CASTLGTGVRGAYEQYF.

This clonotype was observed many times. The gene calls are TRBV11-2 and TRBJ2-1, with a possible D match to TRBD2 (5 bases). The CDR3 spans 19 residues. V lost 2 bases, J lost 0 bases, and 20 bases lay in between. Germline assignment: CDR1 SGHAT and CDR2 FQNNGV. CDR3 region: CASSLRGLGAISSYNEQFF. CDR3 DNA: TGTGCCAGCAGCTTAAGAGGGTTGGGAGCGATAAGCTCCTACAATGAGCAGTTCTTC.

This clonotype was counted many times. The chain has TRBV11-2 and TRBJ2-5; 8 nucleotides agree with TRBD2. The CDR3 spans 15 residues. Germline lookup yields CDR1 SGHAT and CDR2 FQNNGV. The V and J ends lost 4 bases and 2 bases, in that order; junction bases with no gene match: 6. CDR3 sequence: CASSYGLAEQETQYF. CDR3 bases: TGTGCCAGCAGCTATGGACTAGCCGAGCAAGAGACCCAGTACTTC.